This TCR beta chain is from a study of cytomegalovirus exposure and HLA in healthy donors. General observations from the study: Indistinguishable V segments, including TRBV6-2 and TRBV6-3, were excluded. Some 150 TCR beta chains were listed as cytomegalovirus-associated.

Healthy bone marrow donors supplied every sample. The PCR made use of 60 Vbeta and 13 Jbeta primers. The assay was immunoSEQ multiplex PCR, and TCRdb's table has in-frame clones only and misses some. Of about 150,000 clones listed, 75% to 80% are singletons. Germline CDR1 and CDR2: LNHNV and YYDKDF (reference sequence). With V trimmed by 8 bases and J by 3 bases, 2 bases remained unmatched. The CDR3 is 12 amino acids. As to this clone: The antigen remains unidentified.

The sequence derives from a male donor in good health and CMV-seronegative. V is TRBV15 and J is TRBJ2-5; 8 nucleotides agree with TRBD1. The specimen was PBMCs. CDR3 residues: CATGQGEETQYF. DNA of the CDR3: TGTGCCACCGGACAGGGAGAAGAGACCCAGTACTTC.